The sequence of this TCR beta chain was determined in a study of blood T cells in healthy people across ages. This CDR3 comprises 14 residues. V was trimmed by 0 bases and J by 2 bases, leaving 8 bases between them. Germline assignment: CDR1 SGDLS and CDR2 YYNGEE. A J-beta primer mix and a sample-barcoded 5' primer were used in a second PCR of roughly 6 to 11 cycles. TCRdb analysed the 5' RACE reads with MiXCR anew, one entry per CDR3 protein. The sample lists about 570,000 distinct CDR3 sequences; 25% to 35% were seen once. Only a few counts were recorded for this clonotype. The sample was also reused in another study, on T cells of mothers and their children. As reported in that work: cDNA was made from all extracted RNA, around 1.6 ug per 15 ul.

The sequence was collected from a boy between 2 and 10 years old in good health. The chain uses TRBV9 and TRBJ1-2, with a weak D call TRBD1 (6 bases). Source material: blood. CDR3 coding DNA: TGTGCCAGCAGCGTAGCGGGGGCGAACTATGGCTACACCTTC. It codes for CASSVAGANYGYTF.